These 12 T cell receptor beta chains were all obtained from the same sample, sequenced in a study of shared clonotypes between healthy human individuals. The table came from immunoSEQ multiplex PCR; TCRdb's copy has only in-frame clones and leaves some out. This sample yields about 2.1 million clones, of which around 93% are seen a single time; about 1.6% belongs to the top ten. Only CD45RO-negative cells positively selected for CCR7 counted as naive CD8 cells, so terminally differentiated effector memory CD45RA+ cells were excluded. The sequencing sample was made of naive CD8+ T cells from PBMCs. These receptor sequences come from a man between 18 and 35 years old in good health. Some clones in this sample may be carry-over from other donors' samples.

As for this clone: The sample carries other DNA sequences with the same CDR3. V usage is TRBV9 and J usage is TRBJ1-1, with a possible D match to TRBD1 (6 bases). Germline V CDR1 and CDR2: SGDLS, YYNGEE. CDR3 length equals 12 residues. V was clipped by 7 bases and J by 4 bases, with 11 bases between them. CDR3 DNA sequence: TGTGCCAGCGGAGAGGGGGGCACTGAAGCTTTCTTT. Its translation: CASGEGGTEAFF.

Written as DNA, the CDR3 is TGTGCCAGCAGCTCCTTGAGGACAGGGAGGGAGCCCCAGCATTTT. The encoded protein is CASSSLRTGREPQHF. V usage is TRBV7-2 and J usage is TRBJ1-5, with TRBD1 matching 8 bases. The CDR3 runs 15 residues. In germline, CDR1 is SGHTA, CDR2 FQGNSA. V was clipped by 4 bases and J by 8 bases; unmatched bases: 10.

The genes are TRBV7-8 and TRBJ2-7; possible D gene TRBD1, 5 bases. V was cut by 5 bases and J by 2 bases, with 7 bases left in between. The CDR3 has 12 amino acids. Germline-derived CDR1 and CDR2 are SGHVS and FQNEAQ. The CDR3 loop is CASSAGTYEQYF. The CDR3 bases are TGTGCCAGCAGCGCAGGGACCTACGAGCAGTACTTC.

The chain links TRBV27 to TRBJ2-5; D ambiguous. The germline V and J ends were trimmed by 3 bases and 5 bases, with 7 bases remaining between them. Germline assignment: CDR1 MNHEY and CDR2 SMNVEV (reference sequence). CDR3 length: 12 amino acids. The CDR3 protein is CASSFHGETQYF. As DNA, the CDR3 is TGTGCCAGCAGTTTTCATGGGGAGACCCAGTACTTC.

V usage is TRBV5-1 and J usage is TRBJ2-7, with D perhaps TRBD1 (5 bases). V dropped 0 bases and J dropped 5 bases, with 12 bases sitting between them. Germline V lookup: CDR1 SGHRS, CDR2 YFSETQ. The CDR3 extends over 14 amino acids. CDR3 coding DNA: TGCGCCAGCAGCTTGGTCCAGGGATGGAACGAGCAGTACTTC. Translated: CASSLVQGWNEQYF.

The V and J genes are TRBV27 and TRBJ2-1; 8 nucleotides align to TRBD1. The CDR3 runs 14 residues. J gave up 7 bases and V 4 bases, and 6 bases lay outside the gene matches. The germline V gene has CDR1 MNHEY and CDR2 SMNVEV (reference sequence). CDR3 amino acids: CASSWDRRGNEQFF. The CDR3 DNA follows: TGTGCCAGCAGTTGGGACAGGAGAGGGAATGAGCAGTTCTTC.

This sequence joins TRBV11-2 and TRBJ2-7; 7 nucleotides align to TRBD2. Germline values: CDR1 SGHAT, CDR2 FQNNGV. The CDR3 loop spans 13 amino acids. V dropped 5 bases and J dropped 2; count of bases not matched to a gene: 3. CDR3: CASSTGTTYEQYF. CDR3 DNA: TGTGCCAGCAGCACCGGGACTACCTACGAGCAGTACTTC.

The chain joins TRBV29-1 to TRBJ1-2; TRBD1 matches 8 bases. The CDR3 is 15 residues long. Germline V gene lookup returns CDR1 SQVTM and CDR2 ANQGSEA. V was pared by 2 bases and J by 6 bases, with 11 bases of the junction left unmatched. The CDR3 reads CSVEQGTQGGHGYTF. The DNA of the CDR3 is TGCAGCGTTGAACAGGGGACACAGGGGGGCCATGGCTACACCTTC.

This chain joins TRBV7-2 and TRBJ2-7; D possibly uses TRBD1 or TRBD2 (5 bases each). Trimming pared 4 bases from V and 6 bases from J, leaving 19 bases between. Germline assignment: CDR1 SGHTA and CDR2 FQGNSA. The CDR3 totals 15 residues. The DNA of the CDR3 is TGTGCCAGCAGCTCCGGGGACCTCCCTGGGGCCGAGCAGTACTTC. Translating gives CASSSGDLPGAEQYF.

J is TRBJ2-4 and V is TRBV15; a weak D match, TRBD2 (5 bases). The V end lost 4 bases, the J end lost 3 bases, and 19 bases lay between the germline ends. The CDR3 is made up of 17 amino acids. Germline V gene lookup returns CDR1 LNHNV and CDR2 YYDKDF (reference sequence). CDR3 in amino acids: CATSTHNSGRGKNIQYF. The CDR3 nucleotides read TGTGCCACCAGCACCCACAATTCGGGGAGAGGCAAAAACATTCAGTACTTC.

In DNA, the CDR3 is TGTGCCAGCAGCTTAGACAGGATCGGCTATGGCTACACCTTC. It codes for CASSLDRIGYGYTF. This rearrangement joins TRBV7-6 to TRBJ1-2, with a weak D call TRBD1 (5 bases). Looked up from germline, CDR1 is SGHVS and CDR2 is FNYEAQ. This CDR3 region has 14 residues. With 1 base removed from V and 4 bases from J, the gap between germline ends came to 10 bases.

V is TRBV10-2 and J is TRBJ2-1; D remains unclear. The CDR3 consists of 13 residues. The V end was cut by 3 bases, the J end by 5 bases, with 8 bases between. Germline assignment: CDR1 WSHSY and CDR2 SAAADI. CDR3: CASSDGRNNEQFF. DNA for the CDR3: TGCGCCAGCAGTGACGGTAGGAACAATGAGCAGTTCTTC.